The 27 T cell receptor beta chains presented below share a single source sample, sequenced in a study of cytomegalovirus exposure and HLA in healthy donors. With 60 Vbeta and 13 Jbeta primers, the PCR was carried out. Sequencing used immunoSEQ multiplex PCR; TCRdb keeps in-frame clones, though not all of them. The sample comprises under 170,000 clones, 55% to 70% of which are singletons, and 6% to 8.5% rests with the top ten. The specimen was PBMCs. The receptor source for this set is a woman aged 55-69 years in good health and CMV-seropositive.

The chain links TRBV6-4 to TRBJ2-7, with 9 nucleotides matching TRBD1. This CDR3 contains 14 residues. Looked up from germline, CDR1 is MRHNA and CDR2 is SNTAGT. J lost 6 bases, V lost 4 bases, and 7 bases had no gene match. CDR3 sequence reads: CASSVPGQGTEQYF. In DNA form, the CDR3 reads TGTGCCAGCAGTGTGCCGGGACAGGGAACCGAGCAGTACTTC.

The CDR3 DNA sequence: TGTGCCAGCAGGAGGACAGGCGGTAATGAAAAACTGTTTTTT. It codes for CASRRTGGNEKLFF. This chain uses TRBV11-2 with TRBJ1-4, with 7 bases matching TRBD1. Germline trimming cut 6 bases from V and 4 bases from J; bases unmatched to any gene: 5. Germline V lookup: CDR1 SGHAT, CDR2 FQNNGV. The CDR3 has 14 residues.

The chain is built from TRBV18 and TRBJ2-3, with 12 bases lining up with TRBD2. The trim removed 3 bases at V and 6 bases at J, leaving 1 base unmatched. CDR1 and CDR2 (germline): KGHSH, LQKENI. CDR3 length: 14 amino acids. CDR3 amino acids: CASSPGTSGDTQYF. The CDR3 bases are TGTGCCAGCTCACCGGGGACTAGCGGGGATACGCAGTATTTT.

This clone was detected a few times. The J gene is TRBJ1-1, the V gene TRBV5-1; no firm D call. This CDR3 comprises 15 residues. Trimming cost V 0 bases and J 5 bases, with 14 bases left between them. Germline-derived CDR1 and CDR2 are SGHRS and YFSETQ. In DNA form, the CDR3 reads TGCGCCAGCAGCTTGGTGAATAGAGGGTTGACTGAAGCTTTCTTT. Residues: CASSLVNRGLTEAFF. Filled out from reference TRBV5-1 and TRBJ1-1, the complete variable domain reads KAGVTQTPRYLIKTRGQQVTLSCSPISGHRSVSWYQQTPGQGLQFLFEYFSETQRNKGNFPGRFSGRQFSNSRSEMNVSTLELGDSALYLCASSLVNRGLTEAFFGQGTRLTVV.

The CDR3 nucleotides are TGTGCCAGCATAGACGGACAGGGGGCCTATCAGCCCCAGCATTTT. It is translated as CASIDGQGAYQPQHF. The V gene is TRBV28, the J gene TRBJ1-5, with 11 bases matching TRBD1. J was trimmed by 5 bases and V by 7 bases; bases with no gene match: 7. The germline V gene encodes CDR1 MDHEN and CDR2 SYDVKM. There are 15 residues in the CDR3.

This clone was found a few times. The CDR3 DNA reads as TGTGCCAGCAGCCTGACAGGGGCGAACTATGGCTACACCTTC. Translation: CASSLTGANYGYTF. The J gene is TRBJ1-2, the V gene TRBV28; 8 bases align to TRBD1. Germline V gives CDR1 MDHEN, CDR2 SYDVKM. J gave up 2 bases and V 6 bases, and 5 bases lay outside the gene matches. The CDR3 has 14 amino acids.

The genes are TRBV5-1 and TRBJ1-3, with D uncertain. The CDR3 runs to 17 residues. Trimming stripped 4 bases from V and 0 bases from J, with 17 bases between. Germline loops: CDR1 SGHRS, CDR2 YFSETQ. The CDR3 sequence is CASSPRGRRDSGNTIYF. In nucleotides, the CDR3 is TGCGCCAGCAGCCCAAGAGGTCGCCGGGACTCTGGAAACACCATATATTTT.

This sequence joins TRBV19 and TRBJ1-1, with 10 nucleotides matching TRBD1. V lost 5 bases to trimming and J lost 5 bases; unmatched junction nucleotides: 5. The CDR3 extends over 14 amino acids. Looked up from germline, CDR1 is LNHDA and CDR2 is SQIVND (reference sequence). The CDR3: CASSDRGRGTEAFF. The CDR3, as DNA: TGTGCCAGTAGTGACAGGGGGCGCGGAACTGAAGCTTTCTTT. The entire variable domain, with the rest obtained from reference TRBV19 and TRBJ1-1, is as follows: DGGITQSPKYLFRKEGQNVTLSCEQNLNHDAMYWYRQDPGQGLRLIYYSQIVNDFQKGDIAEGYSVSREKKESFPLTVTSAQKNPTAFYLCASSDRGRGTEAFFGQGTRLTVV.

This sequence joins TRBV28 and TRBJ2-7; D is ambiguous. The CDR3 extends over 11 amino acids. Per the germline V gene, CDR1 is MDHEN and CDR2 is SYDVKM. V was clipped by 5 bases and J by 3 bases, with 5 bases between them. DNA for the CDR3: TGTGCCAGCAGTACCTACTACGAGCAGTACTTC. Protein product: CASSTYYEQYF.

The chain joins TRBV7-9 to TRBJ2-2; 9 positions match TRBD2. The CDR3 runs to 18 residues. Germline V CDR1 and CDR2: SEHNR, FQNEAQ (reference sequence). Germline trimming cut 5 bases from V and 3 bases from J; bases unmatched to any gene: 13. The CDR3 spells CASSANLGIAGDTGELFF. CDR3 sequence (DNA): TGTGCCAGCAGCGCAAACCTCGGGATAGCGGGAGACACCGGGGAGCTGTTTTTT.

CDR3 sequence (DNA): TGTGCCAGCACCCGGACATCCTCCTACGAGCAGTACTTC. Its protein product is CASTRTSSYEQYF. The chain links TRBV28 to TRBJ2-7; maybe TRBD1 (5 bases). Germline V gene sequence: CDR1 MDHEN, CDR2 SYDVKM. V shed 7 bases and J shed 0 bases, with 10 bases lying between them. This CDR3 region has 13 residues.

This clone was observed a handful of times. The chain recombines TRBV11-2 with TRBJ1-4, with no clear D. Germline V gives CDR1 SGHAT, CDR2 FQNNGV. Trimming pared 5 bases from V and 0 bases from J, leaving 10 bases between. The CDR3 runs to 15 residues. Here the CDR3 reads CASSPWAATNEKLFF. Written as DNA, the CDR3 is TGTGCCAGCAGCCCATGGGCAGCAACTAATGAAAAACTGTTTTTT.

J is TRBJ1-1 and V is TRBV19; no firm D call. V gave up 5 bases and J gave up 4 bases, with 5 bases separating them. The germline CDR1 and CDR2 sequences are LNHDA and SQIVND (reference sequence). The CDR3 length is 11 residues. The CDR3 DNA sequence: TGTGCCAGTAGTCGGGGCACTGAAGCTTTCTTT. It yields the protein CASSRGTEAFF.

This clone was detected once. The gene calls are TRBV28 and TRBJ1-1, with a tentative D call TRBD1 (5 bases). V was clipped by 1 base and J by 5 bases, with 17 bases between them. This CDR3 spans 16 amino acids. Germline V CDR1 and CDR2: MDHEN, SYDVKM. In nucleotides, the CDR3 is TGTGCCAGCAGTTTATACGCACTAGGGGAGGTTACTGAAGCTTTCTTT. Translated: CASSLYALGEVTEAFF.

In the case of this clone: The sample carries other DNA sequences with the same CDR3. This rearrangement joins TRBV7-2 to TRBJ2-3; 7 bases agree with TRBD2. Germline V gene lookup returns CDR1 SGHTA and CDR2 FQGNSA. Trimming removed 5 bases from V and 9 bases from J; junction bases left unmatched: 17. This CDR3 contains 16 residues. In DNA, the CDR3 is TGTGCCAGCAGCCAGGGAGAAGGCGGGAGTCGGGACACGCAGTATTTT. It yields the protein CASSQGEGGSRDTQYF.

This clone was counted between two and nine times. The chain couples TRBV30 to TRBJ2-1, with TRBD1 identical over 10 bases. This CDR3 spans 15 amino acids. The germline V gene has CDR1 GTSNPN and CDR2 SVGIG (reference sequence). With 0 bases clipped from V and 4 bases from J, the junction kept 3 bases outside the gene matches. CDR3 bases: TGTGCCTGGAGTGTGAGACAGGGGGCTTACAATGAGCAGTTCTTC. Translated: CAWSVRQGAYNEQFF.

This clone appeared a few times. The CDR3 is CASSLGGSKNEQFF. Here the CDR3 DNA reads TGTGCCAGCAGCTTAGGCGGGAGTAAGAATGAGCAGTTCTTC. The gene calls are TRBV7-2 and TRBJ2-1; TRBD2 matches 7 bases. Looked up from germline, CDR1 is SGHTA and CDR2 is FQGNSA. This CDR3 has 14 residues. V shed 1 base, J shed 7 bases, and the junction held 4 bases outside the gene matches.

The chain recombines TRBV27 with TRBJ2-7; 7 bases fit TRBD2. Germline CDR1 reads MNHEY; CDR2 reads SMNVEV (reference sequence). There are 14 residues in the CDR3. The junction had 5 bases not matched to a gene; V was cut back by 3 bases and J by 3 bases. The DNA for the CDR3 is TGTGCCAGCAGTTTGCTTTGGGAGGGCTACGAGCAGTACTTC. This sequence encodes CASSLLWEGYEQYF.

V usage is TRBV7-2 and J usage is TRBJ2-7; 9 positions match TRBD2. Per germline, CDR1 SGHTA and CDR2 FQGNSA. The CDR3 extends over 16 amino acids. V shed 1 base and J 2 bases; nucleotides not matched to a gene: 6. CDR3 amino acids: CASSLGQLAGAYEQYF. The DNA of the CDR3 is TGTGCCAGCAGCTTAGGGCAACTAGCGGGTGCCTACGAGCAGTACTTC.

This clone occurred a few times. CDR3 sequence reads: CASNPGLAGTSTDTQYF. The CDR3 bases are TGTGCCAGCAACCCAGGACTAGCGGGTACTAGCACAGATACGCAGTATTTT. V usage is TRBV28 and J usage is TRBJ2-3; 11 nucleotides agree with TRBD2. J was trimmed by 0 bases and V by 7 bases; bases with no gene match: 9. The length of the CDR3 is 17 residues. Per the germline V gene, CDR1 is MDHEN and CDR2 is SYDVKM.

The chain couples TRBV7-2 to TRBJ2-1; D ambiguous. The CDR3 runs to 12 residues. CDR1 is SGHTA, CDR2 FQGNSA, per germline. V lost 2 bases, J lost 6 bases, and 5 bases lay in between. The CDR3 here is CASSLSGNEQFF. The CDR3 nucleotides are TGTGCCAGCAGCTTATCGGGCAATGAGCAGTTCTTC.

CDR3 protein: CASSLLLPYEQYF. The DNA for the CDR3 is TGTGCCAGCAGCCTCTTGCTTCCCTACGAGCAGTACTTC. The chain employs TRBV28 and TRBJ2-5, with no clear D. The end of the DNA fits TRBJ2-7 better, so the J call may be wrong. The CDR3 extends over 13 amino acids. CDR1 MDHEN and CDR2 SYDVKM come from the germline V gene.

This clone was recorded once. The chain carries TRBV7-2 and TRBJ1-1; possible D gene TRBD1, 5 bases. Germline V lookup: CDR1 SGHTA, CDR2 FQGNSA. Between the trimmed V and J ends, which lost 0 bases and 0 bases, there was a span of 17 bases. This CDR3 region has 18 residues. The CDR3 bases are TGTGCCAGCAGCTTAGCGTGGGGGGAGGTCTTTATGAACACTGAAGCTTTCTTT. Translated, it gives CASSLAWGEVFMNTEAFF.

The rearrangement uses TRBV5-1 and TRBJ1-1; 8 nucleotides match TRBD1. CDR3 length equals 13 residues. The V gene end was trimmed by 3 bases and the J gene end by 6 bases; junction bases not matched to a gene: 4. In germline, CDR1 is SGHRS, CDR2 YFSETQ. The CDR3 loop reads CASSYGQGAEAFF. In DNA form, the CDR3 reads TGCGCCAGCAGCTACGGACAGGGCGCTGAAGCTTTCTTT.

Of note for this clone: The junction and the germline gene differ at one end; a read error may be behind it. The J gene is TRBJ2-3, the V gene TRBV9, with a possible D match to TRBD2 (6 bases). In germline, CDR1 is SGDLS, CDR2 YYNGEE. The CDR3 consists of 12 residues. The CDR3 coding sequence is TGTGCCAGCGGCGTAGTGGAGGGTACGCAGTATTTT. Encoded protein: CASGVVEGTQYF.

The chain couples TRBV6-1 to TRBJ2-7; the D is unclear. Trimming took 8 bases from V and 9 from J, leaving 14 bases between them. Germline CDR1 MNHNS, CDR2 SASEGT. The length of the CDR3 is 11 residues. In nucleotides, the CDR3 is TGTGCCAGCTTTCAGGATCTGTTGCAGTACTTC. Translating it yields CASFQDLLQYF.

There are a few counts of this clone. The V gene is TRBV7-2, the J gene TRBJ2-7; 7 bases fit TRBD2. The CDR3 runs to 13 residues. Germline assignment: CDR1 SGHTA and CDR2 FQGNSA. With 5 bases clipped from V and 7 bases from J, the junction kept 8 bases outside the gene matches. The CDR3 region has the DNA TGTGCCAGCAGCCCCGGAGGAGCGGGGGAGCAGTACTTC. Its translation is CASSPGGAGEQYF.